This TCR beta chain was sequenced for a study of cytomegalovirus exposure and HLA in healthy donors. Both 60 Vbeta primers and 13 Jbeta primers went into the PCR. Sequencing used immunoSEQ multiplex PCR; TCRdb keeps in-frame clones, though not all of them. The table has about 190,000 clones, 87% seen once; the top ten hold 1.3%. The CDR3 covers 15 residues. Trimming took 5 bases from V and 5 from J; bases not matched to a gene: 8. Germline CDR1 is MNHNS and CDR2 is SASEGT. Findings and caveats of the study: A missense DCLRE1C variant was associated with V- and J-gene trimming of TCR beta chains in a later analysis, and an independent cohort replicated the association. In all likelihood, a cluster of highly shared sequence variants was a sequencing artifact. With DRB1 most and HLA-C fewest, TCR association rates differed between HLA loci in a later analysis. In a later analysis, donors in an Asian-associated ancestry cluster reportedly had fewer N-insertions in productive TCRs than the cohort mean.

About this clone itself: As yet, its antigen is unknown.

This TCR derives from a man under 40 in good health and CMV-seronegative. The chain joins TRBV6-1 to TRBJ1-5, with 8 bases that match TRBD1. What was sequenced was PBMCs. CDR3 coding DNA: TGTGCCAGCAGTTGGGGGACAGGAGGACATCAGCCCCAGCATTTT. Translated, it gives CASSWGTGGHQPQHF.